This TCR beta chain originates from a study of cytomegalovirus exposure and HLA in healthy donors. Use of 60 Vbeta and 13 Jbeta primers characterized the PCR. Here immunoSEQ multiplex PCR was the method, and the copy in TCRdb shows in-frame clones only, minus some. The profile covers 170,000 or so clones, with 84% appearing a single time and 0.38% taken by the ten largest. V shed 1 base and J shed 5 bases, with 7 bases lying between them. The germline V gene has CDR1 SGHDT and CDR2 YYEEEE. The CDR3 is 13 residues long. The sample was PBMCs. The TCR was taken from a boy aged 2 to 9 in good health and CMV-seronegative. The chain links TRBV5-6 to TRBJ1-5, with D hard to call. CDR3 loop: CASSLYRDQPQHF. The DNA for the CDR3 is TGTGCCAGCAGCTTGTATAGAGATCAGCCCCAGCATTTT.